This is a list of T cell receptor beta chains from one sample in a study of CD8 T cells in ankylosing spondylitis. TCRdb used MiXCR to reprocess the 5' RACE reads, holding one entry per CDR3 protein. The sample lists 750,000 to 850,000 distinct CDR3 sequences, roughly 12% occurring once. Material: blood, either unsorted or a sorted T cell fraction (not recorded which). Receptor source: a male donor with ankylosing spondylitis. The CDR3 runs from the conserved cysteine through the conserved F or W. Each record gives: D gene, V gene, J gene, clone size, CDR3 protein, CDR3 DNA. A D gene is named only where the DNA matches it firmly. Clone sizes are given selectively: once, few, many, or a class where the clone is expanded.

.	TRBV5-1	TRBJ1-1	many	CASRHGNGLDTEAFF	TGCGCCAGCCGTCACGGGAACGGATTAGACACTGAAGCTTTCTTT
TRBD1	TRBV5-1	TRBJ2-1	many	CASSLAKGGDEQFF	TGCGCCAGCAGCTTGGCCAAAGGGGGCGATGAGCAGTTCTTC
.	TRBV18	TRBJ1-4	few	CASSPGRGEKLFF	TGTGCCAGCTCACCGGGCAGGGGAGAAAAACTGTTTTTT
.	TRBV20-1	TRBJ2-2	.	CSASPGGHGGELFF	TGCAGTGCTAGCCCAGGGGGGCATGGCGGGGAGCTGTTTTTT
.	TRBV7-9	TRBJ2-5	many	CASSLRVDTQYF	TGTGCCAGCAGCTTAAGGGTAGACACCCAGTACTTC
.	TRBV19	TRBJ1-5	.	CASSIAGYNQPQHF	TGTGCCAGTAGTATAGCGGGCTACAATCAGCCCCAGCATTTT
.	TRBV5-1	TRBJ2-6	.	CASGRRGPGANVLTF	TGCGCCAGCGGCCGGCGAGGGCCTGGGGCCAACGTCCTGACTTTC
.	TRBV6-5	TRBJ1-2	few	CASSYSRQDYGYTF	TGTGCCAGCAGTTACTCTCGACAGGACTATGGCTACACCTTC
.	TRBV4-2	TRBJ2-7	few	CASSQDTRQNYEQYF	TGTGCCAGCAGCCAAGATACGAGACAGAACTACGAGCAGTACTTC
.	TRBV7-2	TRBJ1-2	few	CASSLVYGYGYTF	TGTGCCAGCAGCTTAGTCTACGGTTATGGCTACACCTTC
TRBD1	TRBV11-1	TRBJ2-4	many	CASSLLQGAGNIQYF	TGTGCCAGCAGTCTTCTTCAGGGGGCCGGGAACATTCAGTACTTC
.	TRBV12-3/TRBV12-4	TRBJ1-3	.	CASSLAVGDRSGNTIYF	TGTGCCAGCAGTTTAGCGGTGGGGGACCGCTCTGGAAACACCATATATTTT
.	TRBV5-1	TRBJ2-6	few	CASSLTGFVPGANVLTF	TGCGCCAGCAGCTTGACAGGGTTCGTTCCCGGGGCCAACGTCCTGACTTTC
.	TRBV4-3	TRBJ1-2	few	CASSRVEGTYGYTF	TGCGCCAGCAGCCGCGTTGAGGGAACGTATGGCTACACCTTC
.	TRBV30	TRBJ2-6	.	CAWSVQGGANVLTF	TGTGCCTGGAGTGTACAGGGTGGGGCCAACGTCCTGACTTTC
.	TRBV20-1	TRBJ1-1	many	CSAGPGLAAFF	TGCAGTGCAGGGCCGGGGCTTGCAGCTTTCTTT
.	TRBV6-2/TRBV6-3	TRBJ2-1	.	CASSLRTGNNEQFF	TGTGCCAGCAGTCTACGTACAGGTAACAATGAGCAGTTCTTC
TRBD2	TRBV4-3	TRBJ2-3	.	CASSQDGAGGRDTQYF	TGCGCCAGCAGCCAAGATGGGGCGGGGGGGCGAGATACGCAGTATTTT
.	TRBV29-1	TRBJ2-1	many	CSVHGGYEQFF	TGCAGCGTCCACGGCGGGTATGAGCAGTTCTTC
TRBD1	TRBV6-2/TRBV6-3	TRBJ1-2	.	CASSSPTGTGGKGYTF	TGTGCCAGCAGTTCTCCGACCGGGACAGGGGGTAAAGGCTACACCTTC
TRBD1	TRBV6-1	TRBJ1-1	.	CASRFGQGGGEAFF	TGTGCCAGCAGGTTCGGACAGGGCGGGGGAGAAGCTTTCTTT
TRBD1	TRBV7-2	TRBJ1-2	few	CASSKQGAPDGYTF	TGTGCCAGCAGCAAACAGGGGGCGCCGGATGGCTACACCTTC
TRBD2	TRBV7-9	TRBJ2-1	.	CASSVRTSWISYNEQFF	TGTGCCAGCAGCGTTCGGACTAGCTGGATCTCCTACAATGAGCAGTTCTTC
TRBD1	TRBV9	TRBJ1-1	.	CASSALTGGTNTEAFF	TGTGCCAGCAGCGCGCTCACAGGGGGCACGAACACTGAAGCTTTCTTT
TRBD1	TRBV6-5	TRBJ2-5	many	CASSYSRQGAGTQYF	TGTGCCAGCAGTTACTCGAGACAGGGGGCAGGGACCCAGTACTTC
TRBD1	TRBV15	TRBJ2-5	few	CATSRTGWGETQYF	TGTGCCACCAGCAGGACAGGGTGGGGAGAGACCCAGTACTTC
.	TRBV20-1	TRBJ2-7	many	CSASRDEQYF	TGCAGTGCTAGTAGGGACGAGCAGTACTTC
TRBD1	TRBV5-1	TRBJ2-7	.	CASRTTGAAYEQYF	TGCGCCAGCAGAACGACAGGGGCAGCCTACGAGCAGTACTTC
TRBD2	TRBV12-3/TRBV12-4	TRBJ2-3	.	CASSGLAGDTQYF	TGTGCCAGCAGCGGACTAGCGGGAGATACGCAGTATTTT
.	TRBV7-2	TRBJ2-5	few	CASSLSKGGQETQYF	TGTGCCAGCAGCTTATCGAAGGGCGGACAAGAGACCCAGTACTTC
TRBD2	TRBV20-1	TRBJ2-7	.	CSARDPSGSGEQYF	TGCAGTGCTAGGGACCCTAGCGGGAGTGGAGAGCAGTACTTC
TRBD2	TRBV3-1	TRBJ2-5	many	CASSQFLAGGLRETQYF	TGTGCCAGCAGCCAGTTTCTAGCGGGGGGGCTTCGGGAGACCCAGTACTTC
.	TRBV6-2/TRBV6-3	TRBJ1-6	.	CASSRDVGNSPLHF	TGTGCCAGCAGTCGGGACGTAGGAAATTCACCCCTCCACTTT
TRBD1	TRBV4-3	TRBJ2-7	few	CASSQEWGTGAEQYF	TGCGCCAGCAGCCAAGAATGGGGGACAGGGGCCGAGCAGTACTTC
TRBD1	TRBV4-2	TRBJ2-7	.	CASSRAGTGASYEQYF	TGTGCCAGCAGCCGAGCCGGGACAGGGGCCTCCTACGAGCAGTACTTC
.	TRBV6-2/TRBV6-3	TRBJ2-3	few	CASSRRESRTDTQYF	TGTGCCAGCAGTAGGAGAGAGTCGAGAACAGATACGCAGTATTTT
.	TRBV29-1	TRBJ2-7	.	CSVVGNSYEQYF	TGCAGCGTTGTGGGGAACTCCTACGAGCAGTACTTC
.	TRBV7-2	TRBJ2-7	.	CASSTGQPLGEQYF	TGTGCCAGCAGTACGGGACAACCCTTAGGGGAGCAGTACTTC
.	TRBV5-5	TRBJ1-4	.	CASSAGPRGEKLFF	TGTGCCAGCAGCGCGGGACCCCGTGGAGAAAAACTGTTTTTT
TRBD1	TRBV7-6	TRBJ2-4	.	CASSLADRGTGKNIQYF	TGTGCCAGCAGCTTAGCCGACAGGGGGACAGGCAAAAACATTCAGTACTTC
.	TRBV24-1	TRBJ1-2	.	CATSDPRRSLDGYTF	TGTGCCACCAGTGATCCTCGACGGTCCCTTGACGGCTACACCTTC
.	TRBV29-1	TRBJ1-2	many	CSVDLGGLDGYTF	TGCAGCGTTGACCTTGGGGGCCTGGATGGCTACACCTTC
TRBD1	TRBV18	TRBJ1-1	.	CASSPPKGASTEAFF	TGTGCCAGCTCACCACCGAAGGGGGCGAGCACTGAAGCTTTCTTT
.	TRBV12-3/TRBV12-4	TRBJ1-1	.	CASSLRRGLAEAFF	TGTGCCAGCAGTTTGAGGCGGGGGCTTGCTGAAGCTTTCTTT
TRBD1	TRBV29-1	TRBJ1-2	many	CSVIGQGSKSYGYTF	TGCAGCGTTATTGGACAGGGCAGTAAGAGCTATGGCTACACCTTC
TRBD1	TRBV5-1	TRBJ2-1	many	CASALGDRYNEQFF	TGCGCCAGCGCGCTTGGGGACAGGTACAATGAGCAGTTCTTC
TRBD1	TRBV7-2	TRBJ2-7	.	CASSLGTGGREQYF	TGTGCCAGCAGCCTCGGGACAGGGGGACGGGAGCAGTACTTC
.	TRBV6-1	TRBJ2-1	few	CASRPGQYNEQFF	TGTGCCAGCAGACCGGGCCAATACAATGAGCAGTTCTTC